The clone carrying this TCR beta chain was detected only a few times. Its antigen is as yet unknown. This entry belongs to a study of tumor-infiltrating lymphocytes in localized non-small cell lung cancer. For the study at large: The cohort mixed smokers and never-smokers, several histologies, and some post-neoadjuvant-chemotherapy samples. Study-level points and caveats: Available tissue quantity limited TCR sequencing to a patient subset. Immunotypes IM1 and IM2 had similar TCR-derived T-cell fractions. No link was found between tumor T-cell fraction and recurrence-free survival.

TCRdb keeps only in-frame clones here, not all; method: immunoSEQ multiplex PCR. This table has more than 9,000 clones, around 57% appearing once. The CDR3 is 14 amino acids. V lost 7 bases, J lost 2 bases, and 15 bases lay in between. Germline V CDR1 and CDR2: SQVTM, ANQGSEA. The TCR comes from a human donor with non-small cell lung cancer. V is TRBV29-1 and J is TRBJ1-5; D unclear. Material for sequencing was lung tumor tissue. CDR3 DNA: TGCAGCGCCCTACTTGGGGAGGGCAATCAGCCCCAGCATTTT. It yields the protein CSALLGEGNQPQHF.